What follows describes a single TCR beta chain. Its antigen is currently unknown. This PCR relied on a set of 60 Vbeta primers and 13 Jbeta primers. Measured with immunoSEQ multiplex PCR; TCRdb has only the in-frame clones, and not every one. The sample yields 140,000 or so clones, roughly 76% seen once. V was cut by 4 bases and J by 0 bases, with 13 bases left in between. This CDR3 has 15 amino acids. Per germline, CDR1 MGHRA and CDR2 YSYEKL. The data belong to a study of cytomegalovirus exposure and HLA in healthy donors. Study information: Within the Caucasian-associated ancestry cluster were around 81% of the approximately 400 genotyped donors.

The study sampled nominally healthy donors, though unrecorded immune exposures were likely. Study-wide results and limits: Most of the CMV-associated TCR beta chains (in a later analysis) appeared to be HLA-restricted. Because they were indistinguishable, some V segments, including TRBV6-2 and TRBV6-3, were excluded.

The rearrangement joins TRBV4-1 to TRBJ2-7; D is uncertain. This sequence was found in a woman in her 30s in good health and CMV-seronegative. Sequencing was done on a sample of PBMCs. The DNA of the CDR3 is TGCGCCAGCAGCCTCACCCCCACCGGCTCCTACGAGCAGTACTTC. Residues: CASSLTPTGSYEQYF.